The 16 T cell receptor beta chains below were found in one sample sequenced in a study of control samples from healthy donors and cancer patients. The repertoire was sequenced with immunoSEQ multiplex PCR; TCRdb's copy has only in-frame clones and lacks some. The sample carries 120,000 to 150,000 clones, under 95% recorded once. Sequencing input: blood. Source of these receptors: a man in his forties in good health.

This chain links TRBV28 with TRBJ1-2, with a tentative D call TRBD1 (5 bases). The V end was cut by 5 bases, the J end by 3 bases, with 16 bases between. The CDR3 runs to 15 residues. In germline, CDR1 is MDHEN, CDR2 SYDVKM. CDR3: CASSMDFGAHYGYTF. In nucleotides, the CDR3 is TGTGCCAGCAGTATGGACTTCGGGGCTCACTATGGCTACACCTTC.

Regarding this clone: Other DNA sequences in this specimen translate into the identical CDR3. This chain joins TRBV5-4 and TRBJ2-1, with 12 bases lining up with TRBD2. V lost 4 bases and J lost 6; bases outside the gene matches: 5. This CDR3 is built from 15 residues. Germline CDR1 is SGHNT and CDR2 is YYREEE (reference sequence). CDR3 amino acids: CASSPGLAGPNEQFF. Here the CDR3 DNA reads TGTGCCAGCAGCCCCGGACTAGCGGGGCCCAATGAGCAGTTCTTC. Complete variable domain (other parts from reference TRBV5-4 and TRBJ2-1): ETGVTQSPTHLIKTRGQQVTLRCSSQSGHNTVSWYQQALGQGPQFIFQYYREEENGRGNFPPRFSGLQFPNYSSELNVNALELDDSALYLCASSPGLAGPNEQFFGPGTRLTVL.

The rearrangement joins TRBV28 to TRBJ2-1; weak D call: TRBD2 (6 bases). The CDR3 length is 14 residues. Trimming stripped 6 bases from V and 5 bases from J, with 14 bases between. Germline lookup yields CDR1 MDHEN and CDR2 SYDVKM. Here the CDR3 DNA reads TGTGCCAGCAGATCTAGCGCAATCAACAATGAGCAGTTCTTC. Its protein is CASRSSAINNEQFF. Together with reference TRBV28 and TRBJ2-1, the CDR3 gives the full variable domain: DVKVTQSSRYLVKRTGEKVFLECVQDMDHENMFWYRQDPGLGLRLIYFSYDVKMKEKGDIPEGYSVSREKKERFSLILESASTNQTSMYLCASRSSAINNEQFFGPGTRLTVL.

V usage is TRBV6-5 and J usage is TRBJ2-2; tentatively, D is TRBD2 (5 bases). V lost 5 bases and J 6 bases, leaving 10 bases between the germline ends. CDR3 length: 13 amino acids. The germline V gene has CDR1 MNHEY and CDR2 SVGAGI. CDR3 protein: CASSPGRAGELFF. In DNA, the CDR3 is TGTGCCAGCAGTCCCGGGCGGGCCGGGGAGCTGTTTTTT.

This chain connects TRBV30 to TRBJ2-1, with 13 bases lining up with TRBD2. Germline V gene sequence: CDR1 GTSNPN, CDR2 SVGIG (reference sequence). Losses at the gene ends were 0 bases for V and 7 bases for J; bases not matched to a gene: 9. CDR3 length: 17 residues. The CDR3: CAWSVTLTSGRWNEQFF. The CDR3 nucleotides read TGTGCCTGGAGTGTAACACTGACTAGCGGGAGGTGGAATGAGCAGTTCTTC.

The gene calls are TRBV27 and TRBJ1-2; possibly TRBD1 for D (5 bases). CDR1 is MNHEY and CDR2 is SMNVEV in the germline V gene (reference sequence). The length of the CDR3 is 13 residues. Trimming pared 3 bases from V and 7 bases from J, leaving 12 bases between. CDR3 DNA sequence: TGTGCCAGCAGTTTCAGCAGGGCCCTTGGCTACACCTTC. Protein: CASSFSRALGYTF.

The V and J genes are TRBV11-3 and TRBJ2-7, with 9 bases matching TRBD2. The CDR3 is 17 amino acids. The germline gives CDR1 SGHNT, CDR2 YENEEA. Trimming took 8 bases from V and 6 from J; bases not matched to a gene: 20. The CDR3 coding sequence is TGTGCCAGCCCCTCCCGGGCTGCCTGGCGGGAGGGGGTCGAGCAGTACTTC. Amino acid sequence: CASPSRAAWREGVEQYF.

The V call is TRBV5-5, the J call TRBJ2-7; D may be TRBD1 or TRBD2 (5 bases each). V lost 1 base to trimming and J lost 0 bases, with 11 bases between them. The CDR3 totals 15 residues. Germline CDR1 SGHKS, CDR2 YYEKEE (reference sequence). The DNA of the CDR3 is TGTGCCAGCAGCTTGACCGGGACGGCCTCCTACGAGCAGTACTTC. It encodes CASSLTGTASYEQYF.

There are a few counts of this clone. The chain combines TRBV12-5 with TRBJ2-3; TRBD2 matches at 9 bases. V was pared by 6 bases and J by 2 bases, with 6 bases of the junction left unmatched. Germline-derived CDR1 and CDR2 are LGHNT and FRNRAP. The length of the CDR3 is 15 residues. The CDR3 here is CASGRSSGVTDTQYF. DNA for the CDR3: TGTGCTAGTGGAAGATCTAGCGGGGTCACAGATACGCAGTATTTT.

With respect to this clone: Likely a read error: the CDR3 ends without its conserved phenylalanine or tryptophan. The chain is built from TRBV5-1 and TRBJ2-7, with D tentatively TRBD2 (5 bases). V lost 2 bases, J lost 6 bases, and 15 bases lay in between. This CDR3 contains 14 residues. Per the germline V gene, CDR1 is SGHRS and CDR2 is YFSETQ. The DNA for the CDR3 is TGCGCCAGCAGCTTTGGGAGTGGGGTAGGCGAGCAGTACCTC. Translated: CASSFGSGVGEQYL.

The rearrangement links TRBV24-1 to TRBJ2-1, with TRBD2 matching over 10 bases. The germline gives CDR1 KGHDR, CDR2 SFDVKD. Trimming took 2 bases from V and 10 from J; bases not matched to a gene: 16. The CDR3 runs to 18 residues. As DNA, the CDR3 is TGTGCCACCAGTGATTACGTTGGACGAGCGGGAGGGCCAGGGGAGCAGTTCTTC. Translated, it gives CATSDYVGRAGGPGEQFF.

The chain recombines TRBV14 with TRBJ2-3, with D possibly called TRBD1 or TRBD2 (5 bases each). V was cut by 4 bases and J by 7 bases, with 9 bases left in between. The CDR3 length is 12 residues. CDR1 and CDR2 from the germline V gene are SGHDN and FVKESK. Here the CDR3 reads CASSPGPYTQYF. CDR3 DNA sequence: TGTGCCAGCAGCCCGGGGCCGTATACGCAGTATTTT.

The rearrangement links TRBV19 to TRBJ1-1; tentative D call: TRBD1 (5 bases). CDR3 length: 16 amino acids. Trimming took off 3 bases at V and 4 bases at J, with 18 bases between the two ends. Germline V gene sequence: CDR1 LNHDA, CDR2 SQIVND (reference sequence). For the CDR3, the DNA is TGTGCCAGTAGTATGGGTTTGGGGGGGAAATCCACTGAAGCTTTCTTT. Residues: CASSMGLGGKSTEAFF.

CDR3 bases: TGTGCCAGCAGCCTGGGACAGGGGGGTTCACCCCTCCACTTT. Protein sequence: CASSLGQGGSPLHF. The genes are TRBV3-1 (or the pseudogene TRBV3-2) and TRBJ1-6, with 11 bases that match TRBD1. Per germline, CDR1 LGHDT and CDR2 YNNKEL (reference sequence). V dropped 4 bases and J dropped 9; count of bases not matched to a gene: 2. The CDR3 consists of 14 residues.

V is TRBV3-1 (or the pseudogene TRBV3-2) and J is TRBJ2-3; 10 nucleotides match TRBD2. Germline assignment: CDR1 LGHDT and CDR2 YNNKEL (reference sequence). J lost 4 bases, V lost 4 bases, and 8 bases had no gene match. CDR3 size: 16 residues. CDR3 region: CASSRRSGRAADTQYF. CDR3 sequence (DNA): TGTGCCAGCAGCCGCCGGAGCGGGAGGGCCGCAGATACGCAGTATTTT.

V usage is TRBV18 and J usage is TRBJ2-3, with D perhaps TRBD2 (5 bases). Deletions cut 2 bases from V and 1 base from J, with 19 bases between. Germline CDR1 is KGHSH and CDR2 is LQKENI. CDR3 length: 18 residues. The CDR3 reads CASSPFWSDSRGTDTQYF. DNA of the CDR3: TGTGCCAGCTCACCATTTTGGTCGGACTCCCGGGGCACAGATACGCAGTATTTT. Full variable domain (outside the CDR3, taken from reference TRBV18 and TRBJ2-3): NAGVMQNPRHLVRRRGQEARLRCSPMKGHSHVYWYRQLPEEGLKFMVYLQKENIIDESGMPKERFSAEFPKEGPSILRIQQVVRGDSAAYFCASSPFWSDSRGTDTQYFGPGTRLTVL.